Below, 14 T cell receptor beta chains from the same sample are listed, as sequenced in a study of beta chain features in type 1 diabetes. Whole-study findings and limits: All four CD4+ subsets of Type 1 diabetes patients contained TCRB CDR3s that were moderately but significantly shorter.

Which antigens these TCRs recognize remains unknown. The authors reverse transcribed all of the isolated RNA, so sequencing captured expressed TCRB transcripts. The data were produced by immunoSEQ multiplex PCR, yet TCRdb's version contains in-frame clones alone and is incomplete. The table includes 250,000 to 350,000 clones, roughly an eighth detected once. Sequenced sample: naive CD4+ T cells from blood. These receptors were collected from a man aged 30 to 45 with type 1 diabetes.

This chain joins TRBV28 and TRBJ2-7, with 7 nucleotides matching TRBD2. This CDR3 region has 16 residues. The germline gives CDR1 MDHEN, CDR2 SYDVKM. With 5 bases clipped from V and 0 bases from J, the junction kept 10 bases outside the gene matches. The CDR3 sequence: CASSLHPGGLSYEQYF. CDR3 nucleotide sequence: TGTGCCAGCAGTCTTCATCCGGGGGGACTCTCCTACGAGCAGTACTTC.

The CDR3 DNA is TGTGCCAGCAGCTTGAGACAGGACGGCACTGAAGCTTTCTTT. Amino acids: CASSLRQDGTEAFF. The V gene is TRBV7-9, the J gene TRBJ1-1, with TRBD1 as a possible D gene (6 bases). Between the trimmed V and J ends, which lost 3 bases and 4 bases, there was a span of 12 bases. The CDR3 covers 14 residues. Germline V lookup: CDR1 SEHNR, CDR2 FQNEAQ (reference sequence).

In its sample, this clone was seen once. The rearrangement uses TRBV6-1 and TRBJ2-2; no reliable D call. The CDR3 covers 13 residues. Germline lookup yields CDR1 MNHNS and CDR2 SASEGT. V lost 7 bases and J 5 bases, leaving 11 bases between the germline ends. CDR3 in amino acids: CASISSFTGELFF. CDR3 nucleotides: TGTGCCAGCATTTCTAGTTTTACCGGGGAGCTGTTTTTT.

The gene calls are TRBV5-4 and TRBJ2-2; D perhaps matches TRBD2 (6 bases). Germline V lookup: CDR1 SGHNT, CDR2 YYREEE (reference sequence). Between the trimmed V and J ends, which lost 4 bases and 5 bases, there was a span of 15 bases. The CDR3 covers 15 residues. For the CDR3, the DNA is TGTGCCAGCAGCGCGGGGACTGGGGGGACCGGGGAGCTGTTTTTT. Translation: CASSAGTGGTGELFF.

The V and J genes are TRBV5-1 and TRBJ2-1; 7 bases are a match to TRBD2. V shed 1 base, J shed 6 bases, and the junction held 13 bases outside the gene matches. The germline gives CDR1 SGHRS, CDR2 YFSETQ. There are 17 residues in the CDR3. The CDR3 protein is CASSLPSAAAGFNEQFF. As DNA, the CDR3 is TGCGCCAGCAGCTTGCCGTCCGCTGCAGCGGGGTTCAATGAGCAGTTCTTC.

The V and J genes are TRBV28 and TRBJ2-7; perhaps TRBD2 as D (5 bases). The CDR3 sequence is 14 residues long. V was pared by 4 bases and J by 10 bases, with 20 bases between. The germline gives CDR1 MDHEN, CDR2 SYDVKM. CDR3 DNA sequence: TGTGCCAGCAGTTCCCAGAGGGAGTGGGAGCAACAGTACTTC. Protein product: CASSSQREWEQQYF.

This clone was picked up a small number of times. This chain links TRBV30 with TRBJ1-1, with D uncertain. CDR1 and CDR2 (germline): GTSNPN, SVGIG (reference sequence). Between the trimmed V and J ends, which lost 0 bases and 1 base, there was a span of 6 bases. The CDR3 covers 13 residues. The CDR3, as DNA: TGTGCCTGGAGTGTACTTGAGAACACTGAAGCTTTCTTT. It translates to CAWSVLENTEAFF.

This clone was recorded a few times. The chain recombines TRBV28 with TRBJ2-7; TRBD2 aligns across 7 bases. The CDR3 has 14 residues. Losses at the gene ends were 7 bases for V and 1 base for J; bases not matched to a gene: 7. Germline CDR1 and CDR2: MDHEN and SYDVKM. The CDR3 is CASTRTAGSYEQYF. The CDR3 bases are TGTGCCAGCACCCGAACAGCGGGGTCCTACGAGCAGTACTTC.

This clone came up a few times. The J gene is TRBJ2-3, the V gene TRBV5-1; D ambiguous. Germline CDR1 and CDR2: SGHRS and YFSETQ. The CDR3 is made up of 14 amino acids. The V gene lost 0 bases and the J gene lost 2 bases, with 7 bases spanning the gap. CDR3 loop: CASSLAQNTDTQYF. The CDR3 DNA is TGCGCCAGCAGCTTGGCCCAGAACACAGATACGCAGTATTTT.

The V call is TRBV14, the J call TRBJ2-7; tentative D call: TRBD1 (5 bases). Germline V gene sequence: CDR1 SGHDN, CDR2 FVKESK. This CDR3 region has 14 residues. Trimming cost V 1 base and J 2 bases, with 9 bases left between them. CDR3 DNA sequence: TGTGCCAGCAGCCAAGTTACAGGCACCTACGAGCAGTACTTC. Its translation: CASSQVTGTYEQYF.

The V and J genes are TRBV28 and TRBJ2-7, with 11 bases lining up with TRBD2. The V gene's germline CDR1 is MDHEN and CDR2 SYDVKM. The CDR3 extends over 16 amino acids. Losses at the gene ends were 6 bases for V and 0 bases for J; bases not matched to a gene: 7. CDR3 sequence reads: CASRTALAGGSYEQYF. The CDR3 bases are TGTGCCAGCAGGACCGCCCTAGCGGGAGGCTCCTACGAGCAGTACTTC. Together with reference TRBV28 and TRBJ2-7, the CDR3 gives the full variable domain: DVKVTQSSRYLVKRTGEKVFLECVQDMDHENMFWYRQDPGLGLRLIYFSYDVKMKEKGDIPEGYSVSREKKERFSLILESASTNQTSMYLCASRTALAGGSYEQYFGPGTRLTVT.

The chain carries TRBV5-4 and TRBJ2-2; unclear D gene. There are 16 residues in the CDR3. V was cut by 0 bases and J by 2 bases, with 11 bases left in between. The germline V gene has CDR1 SGHNT and CDR2 YYREEE (reference sequence). CDR3 in amino acids: CASSLGLPKNTGELFF. The DNA of the CDR3 is TGTGCCAGCAGCTTGGGACTCCCAAAAAACACCGGGGAGCTGTTTTTT.

The chain combines TRBV5-8 with TRBJ2-3; 12 nucleotides agree with TRBD1. This CDR3 is built from 16 residues. Per germline, CDR1 SGHTS and CDR2 YDEGEE. Unmatched junction bases numbered 7, after V lost 3 bases and J lost 5 bases. CDR3 DNA: TGTGCCAGCAGCTCTTTTGGGGACAGGGGGCAAGATACGCAGTATTTT. Its protein product is CASSSFGDRGQDTQYF.

The table lists this clone with a few counts. The V and J genes are TRBV23-1 and TRBJ2-1; D possibly corresponds to TRBD2 (6 bases). TRBV23-1 is recorded as an ORF, its role being uncertain. The CDR3 spans 15 residues. Between the trimmed V and J ends, which lost 1 base and 1 base, there was a span of 8 bases. For the CDR3, the DNA is TGCGCCAGCAGTCAATGCGGGAATTCCTACAATGAGCAGTTCTTC. Protein sequence: CASSQCGNSYNEQFF.